This is a list of T cell receptor beta chains from one sample in a study of OX40 agonist ivuxolimab in advanced cancers. Sequenced by immunoSEQ multiplex PCR; TCRdb stores in-frame clones only, minus some. The table lists 90,000 to 100,000 clones, roughly 95% of them singletons. Sequencing was performed on CD4+ or CD8+ T cells sorted from blood, taken in a trial of the OX40 agonist ivuxolimab. The receptor source for this set is an adult with an advanced solid tumor such as melanoma, head and neck, liver or kidney cancer. Both conserved end residues are part of each CDR3. A D gene is named only where the DNA matches it firmly. For some rows the clone size is stated as once, few or many, or as a class when expanded; others skip it.

d_call j_call v_call clone_size cdr3_nt cdr3_aa
- TRBJ1-1 TRBV28 - TGTGCCAGCAGCCGCCCAGACAGACCGAACACTGAAGCTTTCTTT CASSRPDRPNTEAFF
- TRBJ2-2 TRBV7-7 once TGTGCCAGCAGCTTAAACACTAACACCGGGGAGCTGTTTTTT CASSLNTNTGELFF
- TRBJ2-7 TRBV6-1 - TGTGCCAGCAGTGAAGTGGGGGGGGGACTAGACAGGGTCGAGCAGTACTTC CASSEVGGGLDRVEQYF
TRBD2 TRBJ2-2 TRBV7-6 - TGTGCCAGCAGCTCGGGACTAGCGACGAACACCGGGGAGCTGTTTTTT CASSSGLATNTGELFF
- TRBJ2-1 TRBV27 - TGTGCCAGCAGTTTGAGAGGGGAGGCTCGTGAGCAGTTCTTC CASSLRGEAREQFF
- TRBJ1-2 TRBV6-5 - TGTGCCAGCGACCCAGGCAACTATGGCTACACCTTC CASDPGNYGYTF
- TRBJ2-1 TRBV7-9 - TGTGCCAGCAGCTTTGGTCCATTGAGCTCCTACAATGAGCAGTTCTTC CASSFGPLSSYNEQFF
- TRBJ2-2 TRBV11-3 once TGTGCCAGCAGCCCAAGGGAGTCCACCGGGGAGCTGTTTTTT CASSPRESTGELFF
TRBD2 TRBJ2-3 TRBV27 - TGTGCCAGCAGTTCTGGACTAGCGGGAGGGGGGGGAGATACGCAGTATTTT CASSSGLAGGGGDTQYF
- TRBJ1-5 TRBV28 - TGTGCCAGCCACCTGAGTCAGGGAAGTCAGCCCCAGCATTTT CASHLSQGSQPQHF
TRBD1 TRBJ1-1 TRBV4-3 - TGCGCCAGCAGCCAAGAAAGGCAGGGGGCCCTGAACACTGAAGCTTTCTTT CASSQERQGALNTEAFF
TRBD1 TRBJ2-3 TRBV7-3 - TGTGCCAGCAGCGTCGGACAGGGCACAGATACGCAGTATTTT CASSVGQGTDTQYF
TRBD2 TRBJ2-1 TRBV19 - TGTGCCAGTAGTATGGAAGCGGGGGATACCTACAATGAGCAGTTCTTC CASSMEAGDTYNEQFF
- TRBJ1-1 TRBV19 - TGTGCCAGTAGTATAGGGCGGGTTGAAGCTTTCTTT CASSIGRVEAFF
- TRBJ2-7 TRBV9 - TGTGCCAGCAGCGTAGCGGCAGGGGCCTACGAGCAGTACTTC CASSVAAGAYEQYF
TRBD1 TRBJ2-3 TRBV11-2 - TGTGCCAGCAGCCCAGATTCCACCACAGGGGAGCGGACAGATACGCAGTATTTT CASSPDSTTGERTDTQYF
TRBD1 TRBJ1-1 TRBV13 - TGTGCCAGCAGCTTAGGGGGCTGGCGGACAGGGATTCCCGAAGCTTTCTTT CASSLGGWRTGIPEAFF
- TRBJ1-5 TRBV28 - TGTGCCAGCAAGCCAGGGATGGGACCAGGCAATCAGCCCCAGCATTTT CASKPGMGPGNQPQHF
- TRBJ1-1 TRBV10-2 - TGCGCCAGCCAGGGGCTAGGGAACACTGAAGCTTTCTTT CASQGLGNTEAFF
- TRBJ2-1 TRBV5-4 - TGTGCCAGCAGCCTGCGGCACGGCCTCATCTTGTACAATGAGCAGTTCTTC CASSLRHGLILYNEQFF
- TRBJ1-1 TRBV6-1 - TGTGCCAGCAGTGAATGGGAGGGGTACACTGAAGCTTTCTTT CASSEWEGYTEAFF
- TRBJ1-4 TRBV28 - TGTGCCAGCAGCCTAATTAATGAAAAACTGTTTTTT CASSLINEKLFF
- TRBJ1-6 TRBV13 few TGTGCCAGCAGCCGAAAAGGGGGAGGCGGAGCCCTCCACTTT CASSRKGGGGALHF
- TRBJ2-7 TRBV6-1 - TGTGCCAGCAGTCGAGGGGTCACTTACGAGCAGTACTTC CASSRGVTYEQYF
- TRBJ2-1 TRBV10-1 - TGCGCCAGCACAGAATCTTACAATGAGCAGTTCTTC CASTESYNEQFF
- TRBJ1-2 TRBV28 - TGTGCCAGCAGTTTATATGCCCCAGGGCCCAACTATGGCTACACCTTC CASSLYAPGPNYGYTF
TRBD2 TRBJ2-2 TRBV28 - TGTGCCAGCAGTTTCGGACTAGCCGGGGACACCGGGGAGCTGTTTTTT CASSFGLAGDTGELFF
- TRBJ1-3 TRBV7-6 - TGTGCCAGCAGCCTAACCCGGGACACCGCGGGAAACACCATATATTTT CASSLTRDTAGNTIYF
- TRBJ2-7 TRBV7-9 - TGTGCCATCCTATTAGGAGGGGCAAACTACGAGCAGTACTTC CAILLGGANYEQYF
- TRBJ2-7 TRBV7-6 - TGTGCCAGCAGCTTACCAGGGGACGAGCAGTACTTC CASSLPGDEQYF
- TRBJ1-3 TRBV10-3 - TGTGCCATCAGTGATTCGATCTCTGGAAACACCATATATTTT CAISDSISGNTIYF
TRBD2 TRBJ2-1 TRBV7-3 - TGTGCCAGCAGCTTAACAACTAGCGGGTACAATGAGCAGTTCTTC CASSLTTSGYNEQFF
TRBD2 TRBJ2-3 TRBV5-6 - TGTGCCAGCAGCCCTCTTCTAGCGGGGGGCACAGATACGCAGTATTTT CASSPLLAGGTDTQYF
- TRBJ1-2 TRBV7-8 - TGTGCCAGCAGCCCACACAGCATCCCTCCTAACTATGGCTACACCTTC CASSPHSIPPNYGYTF
TRBD1 TRBJ1-5 TRBV19 once TGTGCCAGTAGGATAGGACAGGGGGCTTATCAGCCCCAGCATTTT CASRIGQGAYQPQHF
- TRBJ2-7 TRBV7-9 - TGTGCCAGCAGCTTAGTAGCAGGCGGGGGCCACGAGCAGTACTTC CASSLVAGGGHEQYF
TRBD1 TRBJ1-2 TRBV29-1 - TGCAGCGTTGAAGGACAGGGGGCCCATGGCTACACCTTC CSVEGQGAHGYTF
TRBD2 TRBJ2-1 TRBV11-2 once TGTGCCAGCAGCTTGCTAGCGGGTCATGAGCAGTTCTTC CASSLLAGHEQFF